This TCR beta chain stems from a study of blood T cell repertoires in COVID-19 (dated by TCRdb to 2018 to 2020). About the investigation overall: Samples from collaborators originated in the United States, Italy and Spain and spanned both the acute and convalescent phases of COVID-19. Samples were obtained from the ongoing ImmuneRACE study (first 160 participants) and from some 1,300 subjects provided by 6 global collaborators. The sample metadata nearly always contained a de-identified subject ID, COVID-19 status, age in years and sex. Where HLA class I and class II types were available, the types were taken from metadata supplied by the sample provider, not from assay-based typing. Deeply sampled blood TCRbeta repertoires from subjects exposed to, actively infected with, or recovered from COVID-19 were included in the dataset. The repertoires were made available in a free public database intended to serve as a resource for research on the immune response to SARS-CoV-2. The material from the prospective study consisted of cDNA or gDNA derived from T cells, B-cell-depleted T cells, or PBMCs. Points the paper makes about the study in general: The quantity of clinical and demographic metadata differed by source and by participant and was supplied without curation.

Collaborating institutions collected whole blood in K2EDTA tubes following their own protocols. Collaborator samples were shipped for TCRbeta analysis as frozen whole blood, isolated PBMCs, or DNA extracted from either sample type. On this clone itself: Its antigen is currently not known. Per-nucleotide qualities are absent, and no much larger clonotype sits a single base away.

TCRbeta CDR3 regions were amplified from genomic DNA by means of the immunoSEQ Assay, a bias-controlled multiplex PCR. In the source study's methods: Within the assay, amplification of reference gene primers was used to estimate how many nucleated cells each sample contained. To quantify the absolute abundance of each unique TCRbeta CDR3 rearrangement, sequence reads were collapsed and filtered. Productive Simpson clonality was computed per sample as the square root of Simpson's diversity index over productive rearrangements. TCRdb took over this immuneACCESS table, retaining in-frame rearrangements with V and J assigned. Such tables are incomplete; in checked studies, under half of the missing clones stem from an unresolved V gene, and the remainder is unexplained. That table gives V, J and clone size, and the DNA gave D and trimming. The sample table contains 70,000 to 90,000 clones; only one count was recorded for 78% of them. The biggest ten clones account for roughly 15% of the sample.

The germline V gene sets CDR1 to SGHVS and CDR2 to FNYEAQ. Including cysteine and phenylalanine, the CDR3 has 15 amino acids. Only CDR3 DNA is held: 45 bases, read in frame from base 1. Germline trimming amounts to 2 bases on V and 4 bases on J, with 4 as the count of junction bases outside the gene matches. This sequence uses TRBV7-6 and TRBJ1-3; 8 bases in the junction line up with TRBD1. The specimen was peripheral blood. The clonotype was recovered from a human donor in a cohort sampled during active COVID-19. The nucleotides read TGTGCCAGCAGCTTACAGGGGGCTACAGGAAACACCATATATTTT. Its protein product is CASSLQGATGNTIYF. Beyond the CDR3, the reference TRBV7-6 and TRBJ1-3 genes provide the residues; the full variable domain reads: GAGVSQSPRYKVTKRGQDVALRCDPISGHVSLYWYRQALGQGPEFLTYFNYEAQQDKSGLPNDRFSAERPEGSISTLTIQRTEQRDSAMYRCASSLQGATGNTIYFGEGSWLTVV.